This TCR beta chain was identified in a study of OX40 agonist ivuxolimab in advanced cancers. Across the study: Hepatocellular carcinoma, melanoma, renal cell or head and neck cancer affected the dose-escalation patients. Participants, roughly 80% male, averaged roughly 60 years of age, ranging from roughly 20 to 85.

The repertoire was sequenced with immunoSEQ multiplex PCR; TCRdb's copy has only in-frame clones and lacks some. The sample includes 11,000 to 15,000 clones, 70% to 75% of them seen just once. Per the germline V gene, CDR1 is SEHNR and CDR2 is FQNEAQ (reference sequence). CDR3 size: 12 residues. The V and J ends lost 2 bases and 6 bases respectively, with 8 bases between them. The source is an adult with an advanced solid tumor such as melanoma, head and neck, liver or kidney cancer. This specimen was CD4+ or CD8+ T cells sorted from blood, taken in a trial of the OX40 agonist ivuxolimab. V gene TRBV7-9 combines with J gene TRBJ2-7; no reliable D call. The CDR3 DNA reads TGTGCCAGCAGCTTATCCGGGTTCGAGCAGTACTTC. This encodes CASSLSGFEQYF.